These T cell receptor beta chains were read from a single sample in a study of metastatic and nonmetastatic thyroid tumors. MiXCR reprocessed the PCR reads for TCRdb. The table lists approximately 17,000 clones, under 35% of them singletons. Sequenced material: adjacent normal tissue. These receptors came from a female donor with papillary thyroid cancer or a benign thyroid nodule (not recorded which). Some clones in this sample may be carry-over from other donors' samples. The CDR3 runs from the conserved cysteine through the conserved F or W. The order of the fields is CDR3 protein, CDR3 DNA, D gene, V gene, J gene, clone size. The D gene is left open where the match is weak. Size tells how often a clone was seen (once, few, many) or the class of an expanded clone, and some rows leave it out.

CDR3aa: CASSELQRTNEQFF
CDR3nt: TGTGCCAGCAGTGAATTACAAAGGACCAATGAGCAGTTCTTC
d_gene: -
v_gene: TRBV2
j_gene: TRBJ2-1
abundance: few

CDR3aa: CSARGVYEQYF
CDR3nt: TGCAGTGCTAGGGGAGTCTACGAGCAGTACTTC
d_gene: -
v_gene: TRBV20-1
j_gene: TRBJ2-7
abundance: few

CDR3aa: CAWSILPGQWEKLFF
CDR3nt: TGTGCCTGGAGTATACTCCCGGGACAATGGGAAAAACTGTTTTTT
d_gene: -
v_gene: TRBV30
j_gene: TRBJ1-4
abundance: few

CDR3aa: CASSYSTGQETQYF
CDR3nt: TGTGCCAGCAGTTACTCGACAGGACAAGAGACCCAGTACTTC
d_gene: -
v_gene: TRBV6-5
j_gene: TRBJ2-5
abundance: few

CDR3aa: CSAWGQGLSYEQYF
CDR3nt: TGCAGTGCCTGGGGACAGGGACTCTCCTACGAGCAGTACTTC
d_gene: TRBD1
v_gene: TRBV20-1
j_gene: TRBJ2-7
abundance: few

CDR3aa: CASSLEEKLFF
CDR3nt: TGTGCCAGCAGCTTAGAGGAAAAACTGTTTTTT
d_gene: -
v_gene: TRBV11-2
j_gene: TRBJ1-4
abundance: -

CDR3aa: CASSSDFVAQYF
CDR3nt: TGTGCCAGCAGCTCAGACTTTGTTGCGCAGTATTTT
d_gene: -
v_gene: TRBV7-2
j_gene: TRBJ2-3
abundance: few

CDR3aa: CASSPSSYNEQFF
CDR3nt: TGTGCCAGCAGCCCTAGTTCCTACAATGAGCAGTTCTTC
d_gene: -
v_gene: TRBV5-4
j_gene: TRBJ2-1
abundance: -

CDR3aa: CASSPTGIDRNNSPLHF
CDR3nt: TGTGCCAGCAGTCCGACAGGGATTGATAGGAATAATTCACCCCTCCACTTT
d_gene: TRBD1
v_gene: TRBV6-1
j_gene: TRBJ1-6
abundance: few

CDR3aa: CASSLGTGLNTEAFF
CDR3nt: TGTGCCAGCAGCTTAGGGACAGGGCTGAACACTGAAGCTTTCTTT
d_gene: TRBD1
v_gene: TRBV7-3
j_gene: TRBJ1-1
abundance: few

CDR3aa: CASSHTDTQYF
CDR3nt: TGTGCCAGCAGCCACACAGATACGCAGTATTTT
d_gene: -
v_gene: TRBV6-1
j_gene: TRBJ2-3
abundance: -

CDR3aa: CASRGTGAEAFF
CDR3nt: TGTGCCAGCAGGGGGACAGGGGCTGAAGCTTTCTTT
d_gene: TRBD1
v_gene: TRBV28
j_gene: TRBJ1-1
abundance: few

CDR3aa: CSASGTVLGGDYNEQFF
CDR3nt: TGCAGTGCTAGCGGGACAGTATTAGGCGGGGACTACAATGAGCAGTTCTTC
d_gene: -
v_gene: TRBV20-1
j_gene: TRBJ2-1
abundance: -

CDR3aa: CASSSWDRGRGTYEQYF
CDR3nt: TGTGCCAGCAGTTCCTGGGACAGGGGAAGGGGGACCTACGAGCAGTACTTC
d_gene: TRBD1
v_gene: TRBV12-3/TRBV12-4
j_gene: TRBJ2-7
abundance: few

CDR3aa: CSTPYARNTGELFF
CDR3nt: TGCAGTACCCCCTACGCGCGGAACACCGGGGAGCTGTTTTTT
d_gene: -
v_gene: TRBV20-1
j_gene: TRBJ2-2
abundance: -

CDR3aa: CASSPRTGGNEQFF
CDR3nt: TGTGCCAGCAGCCCCCGGACAGGCGGAAATGAGCAGTTCTTC
d_gene: TRBD1
v_gene: TRBV11-2
j_gene: TRBJ2-1
abundance: -

CDR3aa: CASSIRTGGYEQYF
CDR3nt: TGTGCCAGTAGTATAAGGACAGGGGGCTACGAGCAGTACTTC
d_gene: TRBD1
v_gene: TRBV19
j_gene: TRBJ2-7
abundance: -

CDR3aa: CATELARTEPSYEQYF
CDR3nt: TGTGCCACCGAGTTGGCCCGAACGGAACCCTCCTACGAGCAGTACTTC
d_gene: -
v_gene: TRBV11-2
j_gene: TRBJ2-7
abundance: -

CDR3aa: CASSLEWLEWLADYNEQFF
CDR3nt: TGTGCCAGCAGCTTAGAATGGCTGGAGTGGCTAGCGGACTACAATGAGCAGTTCTTC
d_gene: TRBD2
v_gene: TRBV11-2
j_gene: TRBJ2-1
abundance: few

CDR3aa: CASSKSIVSGANVLTF
CDR3nt: TGTGCCAGCAGTAAAAGTATTGTCTCTGGGGCCAACGTCCTGACTTTC
d_gene: -
v_gene: TRBV7-2
j_gene: TRBJ2-6
abundance: medium-sized

CDR3aa: CSASPWDRGSTDTQYF
CDR3nt: TGCAGTGCTAGTCCTTGGGACAGGGGATCCACAGATACGCAGTATTTT
d_gene: TRBD1
v_gene: TRBV20-1
j_gene: TRBJ2-3
abundance: -

CDR3aa: CSARDLGGANQETQYF
CDR3nt: TGCAGTGCTAGAGATCTCGGCGGGGCTAACCAAGAGACCCAGTACTTC
d_gene: -
v_gene: TRBV20-1
j_gene: TRBJ2-5
abundance: medium-sized

CDR3aa: CASGLAIFGQPPYEQYF
CDR3nt: TGTGCTAGTGGTTTGGCTATCTTCGGACAGCCACCCTACGAGCAGTACTTC
d_gene: -
v_gene: TRBV12-5
j_gene: TRBJ2-7
abundance: large

CDR3aa: CASSSKWTGSSYEQYF
CDR3nt: TGTGCCAGCAGTTCTAAGTGGACAGGGAGCTCCTACGAGCAGTACTTC
d_gene: TRBD1
v_gene: TRBV12-3/TRBV12-4
j_gene: TRBJ2-7
abundance: -

CDR3aa: CANSPRQGANSPLHF
CDR3nt: TGTGCCAATAGTCCTCGACAGGGGGCTAATTCACCCCTCCACTTT
d_gene: TRBD1
v_gene: TRBV19
j_gene: TRBJ1-6
abundance: few

CDR3aa: CASSPWTGGRGTEAFF
CDR3nt: TGTGCCAGCAGTCCATGGACAGGGGGTCGAGGGACTGAAGCTTTCTTT
d_gene: TRBD1
v_gene: TRBV6-1
j_gene: TRBJ1-1
abundance: few

CDR3aa: CASSLQGSGNTIYF
CDR3nt: TGTGCCAGCAGTCTTCAGGGGTCCGGAAACACCATATATTTT
d_gene: -
v_gene: TRBV12-3/TRBV12-4
j_gene: TRBJ1-3
abundance: -

CDR3aa: CASRIRDLSYEQYF
CDR3nt: TGTGCCAGCAGAATCCGGGACCTCTCCTACGAGCAGTACTTC
d_gene: -
v_gene: TRBV6-1
j_gene: TRBJ2-7
abundance: many

CDR3aa: CASSDDIYEQYF
CDR3nt: TGTGCCAGCAGCGACGACATTTACGAGCAGTACTTC
d_gene: -
v_gene: TRBV7-6
j_gene: TRBJ2-7
abundance: few

CDR3aa: CASSFGDRNTEAFF
CDR3nt: TGTGCCAGCAGCTTTGGCGACAGAAACACTGAAGCTTTCTTT
d_gene: -
v_gene: TRBV11-3
j_gene: TRBJ1-1
abundance: medium-sized